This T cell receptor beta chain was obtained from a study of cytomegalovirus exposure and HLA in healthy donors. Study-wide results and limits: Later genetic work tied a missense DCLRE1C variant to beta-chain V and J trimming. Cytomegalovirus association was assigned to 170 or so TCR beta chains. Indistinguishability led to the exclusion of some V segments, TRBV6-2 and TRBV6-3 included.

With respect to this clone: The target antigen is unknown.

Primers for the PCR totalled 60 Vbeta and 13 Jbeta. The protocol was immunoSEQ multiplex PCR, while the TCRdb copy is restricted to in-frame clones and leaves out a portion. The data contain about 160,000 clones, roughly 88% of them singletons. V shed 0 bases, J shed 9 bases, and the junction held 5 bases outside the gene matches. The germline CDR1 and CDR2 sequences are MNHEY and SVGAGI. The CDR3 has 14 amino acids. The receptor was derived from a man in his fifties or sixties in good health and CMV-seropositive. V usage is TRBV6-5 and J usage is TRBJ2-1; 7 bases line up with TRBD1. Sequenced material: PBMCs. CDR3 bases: TGTGCCAGCAGTTACTCCCGGACAGGAGGTGAGCAGTTCTTC. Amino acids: CASSYSRTGGEQFF.